Listed below are T cell receptor beta chains from one sample, sequenced in a study of T cells in localized non-small cell lung cancer. Produced via immunoSEQ multiplex PCR; TCRdb's table is partial and in-frame only. The sample shows around 1,800 clones, less than 25% of them seen only once. Material: normal lung tissue next to the tumor, obtained before any cancer treatment. These receptor sequences come from a male donor older than 55 with stage II lung adenocarcinoma. Each CDR3 is given with its conserved first and last residue. The D gene is left open where the match is weak.

j_call d_call v_call cdr3_nt cdr3_aa
TRBJ1-4 . TRBV25-1 TGTGCCAGCAGTGAAACAGCAGGCGCAACTAATGAAAAACTGTTTTTT CASSETAGATNEKLFF